This passage covers 9 T cell receptor beta chains from one sample sequenced in a study of shared T cell receptors in the human thymus. Sequencing used immunoSEQ multiplex PCR; TCRdb keeps in-frame clones, though not all of them. The table shows under 450,000 clones, with 95% occurring only once. The specimen sequenced was thymocytes. These receptor sequences come from a human donor.

V usage is TRBV27 and J usage is TRBJ2-7; 8 bases are a match to TRBD2. CDR1 and CDR2 (germline): MNHEY, SMNVEV (reference sequence). The CDR3 is 18 amino acids. The V gene end was trimmed by 4 bases and the J gene end by 2 bases; junction bases not matched to a gene: 16. The CDR3 protein is CASSSLRGGLLIAYEQYF. In DNA form, the CDR3 reads TGTGCCAGCAGTTCCCTCCGGGGGGGCCTACTAATCGCCTACGAGCAGTACTTC.

This chain connects TRBV6-5 to TRBJ2-5, with D perhaps matching TRBD2 (5 bases). Trimming cost V 6 bases and J 5 bases, with 13 bases left between them. The germline gives CDR1 MNHEY, CDR2 SVGAGI. CDR3 length equals 13 residues. CDR3 in amino acids: CASRTSGGETQYF. CDR3 nucleotide sequence: TGTGCCAGCAGAACCTCCGGAGGTGAGACCCAGTACTTC.

This clone was seen only once. The chain employs TRBV5-1 and TRBJ1-1; maybe TRBD1 (6 bases). Trimming cost V 3 bases and J 1 base, with 22 bases left between them. Germline V gene sequence: CDR1 SGHRS, CDR2 YFSETQ. This CDR3 region has 18 residues. DNA of the CDR3: TGCGCCAGCAGCTACCAACTGATCCAGGGGCCACGGAACACTGAAGCTTTCTTT. It codes for CASSYQLIQGPRNTEAFF.

The gene calls are TRBV19 and TRBJ1-2; D is unclear. The CDR3 is 15 residues long. The germline V and J ends were trimmed by 4 bases and 8 bases, with 20 bases remaining between them. CDR1 is LNHDA and CDR2 is SQIVND in the germline V gene (reference sequence). CDR3 sequence (DNA): TGTGCCAGTAGTACCGGACGGATGATAAGCTCGGGCTACACCTTC. Translation gives CASSTGRMISSGYTF.

This chain links TRBV28 with TRBJ1-4, with D maybe TRBD1 (6 bases). The V end lost 2 bases, the J end lost 7 bases, and 14 bases lay between the germline ends. Looked up from germline, CDR1 is MDHEN and CDR2 is SYDVKM. There are 15 residues in the CDR3. The CDR3 region is CASSLRRGRCEKLFF. The DNA for the CDR3 is TGTGCCAGCAGTTTAAGGCGGGGGCGATGTGAAAAACTGTTTTTT.

This chain uses TRBV27 with TRBJ1-1; TRBD1 aligns across 7 bases. CDR3 size: 14 residues. Germline CDR1 is MNHEY and CDR2 is SMNVEV (reference sequence). With 2 bases clipped from V and 1 base from J, the junction kept 1 base outside the gene matches. Here the CDR3 DNA reads TGTGCCAGCAGTTTAGGACAGGAGAACACTGAAGCTTTCTTT. It is translated as CASSLGQENTEAFF.

The V and J genes are TRBV7-2 and TRBJ2-1; weak D call: TRBD1 (6 bases). Trimming removed 4 bases at V and 5 bases at J, with 6 bases between. The CDR3 contains 12 residues. Germline V lookup: CDR1 SGHTA, CDR2 FQGNSA. In nucleotides, the CDR3 is TGTGCCAGCAGCTCAGGGGACAATGAGCAGTTCTTC. Residues: CASSSGDNEQFF. The whole variable domain, remainder taken from reference TRBV7-2 and TRBJ2-1, is GAGVSQSPSNKVTEKGKDVELRCDPISGHTALYWYRQSLGQGLEFLIYFQGNSAPDKSGLPSDRFSAERTGGSVSTLTIQRTQQEDSAVYLCASSSGDNEQFFGPGTRLTVL.

This rearrangement joins TRBV14 to TRBJ1-1, with D perhaps matching TRBD1 (5 bases). Germline V gene lookup returns CDR1 SGHDN and CDR2 FVKESK. V shed 1 base and J shed 4 bases, with 13 bases lying between them. The CDR3 is 15 amino acids. CDR3 coding DNA: TGTGCCAGCAGCCAAGGAGGAGGGGTCGGCACTGAAGCTTTCTTT. Amino acids: CASSQGGGVGTEAFF.

This rearrangement joins TRBV5-1 to TRBJ2-7; D is uncertain. V was shortened by 4 bases and J by 2 bases, with 13 bases between the two germline ends. CDR1 is SGHRS, CDR2 YFSETQ, per germline. The CDR3 runs to 14 residues. The CDR3 nucleotides are TGCGCCAGCAGCCTGTCGTTAGGTGCCTACGAGCAGTACTTC. It specifies CASSLSLGAYEQYF.